Presented here are 6 T cell receptor beta chains from one specimen sequenced in a study of blood T cells in healthy people across ages. The authors ran a second PCR of roughly 6 to 12 cycles using a sample-barcoded 5' primer and a J-beta primer mix. TCRdb re-called the 5' RACE reads through MiXCR, storing one row per CDR3 protein. The sample records roughly 560,000 distinct CDR3 sequences, less than 25% being singletons. Separately, the same data were catalogued under a study of T cells of mothers and their children.

Sequencing was done on a sample of blood. The receptors originated from a boy aged 5 to 17 in good health.

The J gene is TRBJ2-2, the V gene TRBV29-1, with D perhaps being TRBD1 or TRBD2 (5 bases each). The germline V gene has CDR1 SQVTM and CDR2 ANQGSEA. V was cut by 3 bases and J by 4 bases, with 15 bases left in between. The CDR3 has 15 residues. CDR3 DNA: TGCAGCGTTGATGGGGGATTAAAGGGCACCGGGGAGCTGTTTTTT. It yields the protein CSVDGGLKGTGELFF.

The chain carries TRBV10-3 and TRBJ1-2; unclear D gene. There are 14 residues in the CDR3. Germline V CDR1 and CDR2: ENHRY, SYGVKD. V was pared by 0 bases and J by 4 bases, with 9 bases between. The CDR3 sequence: CAISESGVSYGYTF. The DNA for the CDR3 is TGTGCCATCAGTGAGTCTGGTGTCAGCTATGGCTACACCTTC.

The V call is TRBV3-1, the J call TRBJ1-1, with D perhaps matching TRBD1 (6 bases). The CDR3 sequence is 14 residues long. Germline CDR1 is LGHDT and CDR2 is YNNKEL (reference sequence). Trimming removed 4 bases from V and 8 bases from J, with 17 bases in between. The DNA of the CDR3 is TGTGCCAGCAGCCCGTACGGGGGGGCTGAGGAAGCTTTCTTT. This gives the protein CASSPYGGAEEAFF.

The chain couples TRBV20-1 to TRBJ1-1; D perhaps matches TRBD1 (5 bases). V was shortened by 0 bases and J by 0 bases, with 11 bases between the two germline ends. CDR1 is DFQATT, CDR2 SNEGSKA, per germline (reference sequence). The CDR3 runs 15 residues. CDR3 coding DNA: TGCAGTGCTAGAGAGGCAGGGAGGATGAACACTGAAGCTTTCTTT. The encoded protein is CSAREAGRMNTEAFF.

Notes on this clonotype: This may arise from a read error, as a much more abundant clone is one base away. The V gene is TRBV14, the J gene TRBJ2-1; a weak D match, TRBD1 (6 bases). The V gene lost 4 bases and the J gene lost 4 bases, with 20 bases spanning the gap. Germline V gene lookup returns CDR1 SGHDN and CDR2 FVKESK. This CDR3 region has 17 residues. The CDR3 reads CASSPRTGKTYYNEQFF. DNA of the CDR3: TGTGCCAGCAGCCCCCGAACAGGGAAAACATATTACAATGAGCAGTTCTTC.

This clonotype was counted between two and nine times. This chain joins TRBV12-3 or TRBV12-4 and TRBJ2-5; TRBD1 matches at 8 bases. The J call may be mistaken, given a closer DNA end match to TRBJ2-7. The CDR3 is made up of 13 amino acids. The CDR3 DNA reads TGTGCCAGCAGTGGACAGGGAACCTACGAGCAGTACTTC. Its protein product is CASSGQGTYEQYF.